Listed below are T cell receptor beta chains from one sample, sequenced in a study of shared clonotypes between healthy human individuals. Sequencing used immunoSEQ multiplex PCR; TCRdb keeps in-frame clones, though not all of them. This sample yields some 2.1 million clones, of which around 93% are seen a single time; around 1.8% belongs to the top ten. The specimen was naive CD8+ T cells from PBMCs. Every receptor here comes from a young man in good health. Some clones in this sample may be carry-over from other donors' samples. The CDR3 runs from the conserved cysteine through the conserved F or W. The D gene is left open where the match is weak. Expanded clones get a size class; other rows say once, few or many, or leave the size out.

NA,TRBJ2-7,TRBV10-2,NA,CASSAGWYEQYF,TGCGCCAGCAGTGCAGGGTGGTACGAGCAGTACTTC
TRBD2,TRBJ2-1,TRBV2,NA,CASSALSGRLPNEQFF,TGTGCCAGCAGCGCTCTTAGCGGGAGACTACCGAATGAGCAGTTCTTC
NA,TRBJ2-2,TRBV4-3,NA,CASSQDYEQGWTGELFF,TGCGCCAGCAGCCAAGATTACGAACAGGGATGGACCGGGGAGCTGTTTTTT
NA,TRBJ2-7,TRBV11-2,NA,CASSLVRGQVHEQYF,TGTGCCAGCAGCTTAGTACGGGGCCAGGTGCACGAGCAGTACTTC
TRBD2,TRBJ2-5,TRBV7-9,NA,CASSLAIAGGPRETQYF,TGTGCCAGCAGCTTAGCTATAGCGGGAGGGCCGCGTGAGACCCAGTACTTC
NA,TRBJ2-3,TRBV29-1,NA,CSVEDPLGGRSTDTQYF,TGCAGCGTTGAAGATCCCCTAGGAGGGAGGTCAACAGATACGCAGTATTTT
NA,TRBJ1-1,TRBV4-3,NA,CASRGSPMNTEAFF,TGCGCCAGCCGCGGGTCCCCCATGAACACTGAAGCTTTCTTT
NA,TRBJ2-3,TRBV7-2,NA,CASSLALGGAGTDTQYF,TGTGCCAGCAGCTTAGCGCTAGGGGGTGCTGGCACAGATACGCAGTATTTT
NA,TRBJ1-1,TRBV6-1,once,CASRGDGRGTEAFF,TGTGCCAGCAGGGGAGACGGTCGGGGCACTGAAGCTTTCTTT
NA,TRBJ1-1,TRBV4-1,NA,CASSQVKGNTEAFF,TGCGCCAGCAGCCAAGTAAAGGGGAACACTGAAGCTTTCTTT
NA,TRBJ2-2,TRBV5-4,NA,CASSLPGLGELFF,TGTGCCAGCAGCTTGCCGGGACTCGGGGAGCTGTTTTTT
NA,TRBJ2-1,TRBV19,NA,CASSLPAYEQFF,TGTGCCAGTAGCCTCCCCGCTTATGAGCAGTTCTTC
TRBD1,TRBJ1-1,TRBV7-6,NA,CASSLRRGQGASEAFF,TGTGCCAGCAGCTTAAGGAGGGGACAGGGGGCCTCTGAAGCTTTCTTT
TRBD2,TRBJ2-1,TRBV15,NA,CATSRVPGLGAQNEQFF,TGTGCCACCAGCAGAGTCCCGGGACTAGGGGCCCAGAATGAGCAGTTCTTC
NA,TRBJ2-3,TRBV7-3,NA,CASRPRGGAPPDTQYF,TGTGCCAGCAGGCCCCGGGGCGGGGCCCCGCCAGATACGCAGTATTTT
TRBD1,TRBJ2-4,TRBV5-4,NA,CASSLSGQGRSKNIQYF,TGTGCCAGCAGCTTGTCGGGACAGGGGAGGTCCAAAAACATTCAGTACTTC
NA,TRBJ1-2,TRBV30,NA,CAWQGLDGYTF,TGTGCCTGGCAGGGTCTGGATGGCTACACCTTC
NA,TRBJ2-7,TRBV6-5,NA,CASSYSISDEQYF,TGTGCCAGCAGTTACTCGATCTCCGACGAGCAGTACTTC
NA,TRBJ2-7,TRBV4-1,NA,CASSQFTSGELGEQYF,TGCGCCAGCAGCCAATTCACGTCAGGGGAATTGGGCGAGCAGTACTTC
TRBD2,TRBJ2-7,TRBV29-1,NA,CSVLLAGAYEQYF,TGCAGCGTTCTACTAGCGGGAGCGTACGAGCAGTACTTC
NA,TRBJ2-7,TRBV11-3,NA,CASSPGAGEDYEQYF,TGTGCCAGCAGCCCCGGTGCAGGGGAAGATTACGAGCAGTACTTC
NA,TRBJ1-2,TRBV10-3,NA,CAISESPPGGSNYGYTF,TGTGCCATCAGTGAGTCCCCCCCCGGGGGCTCTAACTATGGCTACACCTTC
NA,TRBJ2-7,TRBV27,NA,CASSLAASSYEQYF,TGTGCCAGCAGTTTAGCTGCTAGCTCCTACGAGCAGTACTTC
NA,TRBJ2-7,TRBV5-4,NA,CASRSQGAEDGRNYEQYF,TGTGCCAGCAGATCCCAGGGCGCCGAGGACGGGAGAAATTACGAGCAGTACTTC
NA,TRBJ2-2,TRBV10-3,NA,CAISGVRDTGELFF,TGTGCCATCAGTGGAGTTCGCGACACCGGGGAGCTGTTTTTT
NA,TRBJ1-2,TRBV6-1,few,CASSESGRRGYTF,TGTGCCAGCAGTGAAAGTGGTCGGCGGGGCTACACCTTC
NA,TRBJ2-2,TRBV11-2,NA,CASSLRATNTGELFF,TGTGCCAGCAGCTTAAGGGCGACGAACACCGGGGAGCTGTTTTTT
TRBD1,TRBJ2-7,TRBV11-2,NA,CASSLDIGQGTYEQYF,TGTGCCAGCAGCTTAGATATCGGACAGGGAACCTACGAGCAGTACTTC
NA,TRBJ2-7,TRBV2,NA,CASSEYSGTPTYEQYF,TGTGCCAGCAGTGAATACTCCGGGACTCCCACCTACGAGCAGTACTTC
NA,TRBJ1-1,TRBV5-1,once,CASSLSSFGMNTEAFF,TGCGCCAGCAGCTTGTCCAGCTTCGGGATGAACACTGAAGCTTTCTTT
NA,TRBJ2-3,TRBV7-2,NA,CASSLGYPTSTDTQYF,TGTGCCAGCAGCTTAGGATACCCCACTAGCACAGATACGCAGTATTTT
NA,TRBJ1-2,TRBV29-1,NA,CSVEGQSNGYTF,TGCAGCGTTGAGGGTCAGTCCAATGGCTACACCTTC
NA,TRBJ1-5,TRBV4-2,NA,CASSQVTEYSNQPQHF,TGTGCCAGCAGCCAAGTGACCGAGTATAGCAATCAGCCCCAGCATTTT
NA,TRBJ2-5,TRBV11-2,NA,CASSLGIRLQYQETQYF,TGTGCCAGCAGCTTAGGCATACGATTGCAGTACCAAGAGACCCAGTACTTC
NA,TRBJ2-7,TRBV7-8,NA,CASSSRDVNYEQYF,TGTGCCAGCAGCTCCCGGGACGTTAACTACGAGCAGTACTTC
NA,TRBJ1-4,TRBV23-1,NA,CASSQSSGGRPNEKLFF,TGCGCCAGCAGTCAATCTTCTGGGGGGAGACCCAATGAAAAACTGTTTTTT
NA,TRBJ2-7,TRBV4-3,NA,CASSPEQGFYEQYF,TGCGCCAGCAGCCCAGAACAGGGATTCTACGAGCAGTACTTC
NA,TRBJ2-3,TRBV9,NA,CASSVGPRSGHVLGTDTQYF,TGTGCCAGCAGCGTAGGTCCTAGGAGCGGACACGTTCTCGGCACAGATACGCAGTATTTT
NA,TRBJ2-1,TRBV7-3,NA,CASSPSRTGNTYNEQFF,TGTGCCAGCAGCCCCTCCCGGACTGGCAACACCTACAATGAGCAGTTCTTC
TRBD1,TRBJ2-7,TRBV27,NA,CASSLSRTGHEQYF,TGTGCCAGCAGTTTATCCAGGACAGGGCACGAGCAGTACTTC
NA,TRBJ2-1,TRBV28,NA,CASREGLEVRRQFF,TGTGCCAGCAGGGAGGGGTTGGAGGTCAGGCGACAGTTCTTC
NA,TRBJ2-7,TRBV9,NA,CASSLTPAVTYEQYF,TGTGCCAGCAGCCTAACTCCCGCGGTTACTTACGAGCAGTACTTC
NA,TRBJ2-2,TRBV11-3,NA,CASSPNTRGAATGELFF,TGTGCCAGCAGCCCTAATACGAGAGGGGCGGCCACCGGGGAGCTGTTTTTT
NA,TRBJ1-1,TRBV28,NA,CASSLLTANTEAFF,TGTGCCAGCAGTTTACTAACAGCGAACACTGAAGCTTTCTTT
TRBD2,TRBJ2-5,TRBV2,NA,CASRSSGSGETQYF,TGTGCCAGCAGATCTAGCGGGAGTGGAGAGACCCAGTACTTC
NA,TRBJ2-4,TRBV14,NA,CASSQPDRTKNIQYF,TGTGCCAGCAGCCAACCTGACAGGACCAAAAACATTCAGTACTTC
TRBD1,TRBJ2-7,TRBV27,NA,CASSARQGAMTGEQYF,TGTGCCAGCAGTGCAAGACAGGGGGCAATGACGGGCGAGCAGTACTTC
TRBD1,TRBJ2-7,TRBV5-6,few,CASSWDRDYEQYF,TGTGCCAGCAGCTGGGACAGGGACTACGAGCAGTACTTC
NA,TRBJ2-7,TRBV7-9,NA,CASSPYTKPYEQYF,TGTGCCAGCAGCCCCTACACGAAACCCTACGAGCAGTACTTC
NA,TRBJ1-3,TRBV2,NA,CAGDDAGNTIYF,TGTGCCGGAGATGATGCTGGAAACACCATATATTTT
NA,TRBJ2-5,TRBV7-2,NA,CASSSSLVLQETQYF,TGTGCCAGCAGCTCGAGTCTAGTCCTTCAAGAGACCCAGTACTTC
TRBD1,TRBJ2-5,TRBV9,NA,CASSVGDRVETQYF,TGTGCCAGCAGCGTAGGAGACAGGGTGGAGACCCAGTACTTC
TRBD2,TRBJ2-7,TRBV4-1,NA,CASSQEPSRRGGSINKQYF,TGCGCCAGCAGCCAAGAACCCTCTAGACGGGGCGGGAGTATCAACAAGCAGTACTTC
TRBD1,TRBJ1-6,TRBV4-1,NA,CASSDDRGPRGSPLHF,TGCGCCAGCAGCGACGACAGGGGGCCGAGGGGTTCACCCCTCCACTTT